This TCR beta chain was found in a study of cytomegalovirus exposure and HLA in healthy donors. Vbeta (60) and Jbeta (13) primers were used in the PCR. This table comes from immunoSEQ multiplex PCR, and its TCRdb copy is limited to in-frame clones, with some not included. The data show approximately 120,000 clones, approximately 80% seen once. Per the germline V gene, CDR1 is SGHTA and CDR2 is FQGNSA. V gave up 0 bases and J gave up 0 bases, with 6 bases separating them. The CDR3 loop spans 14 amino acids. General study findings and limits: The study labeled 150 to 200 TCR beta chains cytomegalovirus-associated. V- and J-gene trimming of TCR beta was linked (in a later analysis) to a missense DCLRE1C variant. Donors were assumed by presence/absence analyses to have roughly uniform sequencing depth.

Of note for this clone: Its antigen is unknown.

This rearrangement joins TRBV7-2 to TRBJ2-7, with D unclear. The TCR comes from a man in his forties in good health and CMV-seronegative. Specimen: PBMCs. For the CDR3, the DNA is TGTGCCAGCAGCTTAGCAAGGAGCTCCTACGAGCAGTACTTC. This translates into CASSLARSSYEQYF.